The 20 T cell receptor beta chains below were found in one sample sequenced in a study of identical twins. TCRdb fed the 5' RACE reads into MiXCR, producing one record per CDR3 protein. The sample includes some 760,000 distinct CDR3 sequences, around a sixth of them seen just once. This sample also appeared in a second study, on T cells expressing NK-cell markers.

The specimen was PBMCs. Every receptor here comes from a woman between 18 and 29 years old in good health.

This clonotype was detected ten times or more. The chain has TRBV6-1 and TRBJ2-3; TRBD2 agrees at 8 bases. The CDR3 extends over 14 amino acids. From germline, CDR1 is MNHNS and CDR2 SASEGT. V lost 6 bases and J lost 4; bases outside the gene matches: 6. The CDR3 nucleotides read TGTGCCAGCAGACCCCCCGGGGGGGCAGATACGCAGTATTTT. Encoded protein: CASRPPGGADTQYF.

The chain links TRBV20-1 to TRBJ1-5; the match to TRBD1 covers 9 bases. CDR1 is DFQATT, CDR2 SNEGSKA, per germline (reference sequence). There are 15 residues in the CDR3. Trimming took 0 bases from V and 6 from J; bases not matched to a gene: 6. CDR3 region: CSARDRRQGVQPQHF. CDR3 nucleotide sequence: TGCAGTGCTAGAGATCGAAGACAGGGGGTTCAGCCCCAGCATTTT.

V usage is TRBV4-3 and J usage is TRBJ2-3; D might be TRBD2 (5 bases). This CDR3 region has 15 residues. From germline, CDR1 is LGHNA and CDR2 YSLEER. Between the trimmed V and J ends, which lost 0 bases and 5 bases, there was a span of 12 bases. CDR3 nucleotide sequence: TGCGCCAGCAGCCAAGAGAAGAGAGCGGTAGATACGCAGTATTTT. Its protein product is CASSQEKRAVDTQYF.

This clonotype was recorded a few times. The chain has TRBV9 and TRBJ1-2; 9 bases fit TRBD1. Germline loops: CDR1 SGDLS, CDR2 YYNGEE. The trim removed 3 bases at V and 4 bases at J, leaving 13 bases unmatched. The CDR3 is 17 amino acids. The CDR3, as DNA: TGTGCCAGCAGCGCCCTAGGGGGGGGACAGGGAAGCTATGGCTACACCTTC. Its protein product is CASSALGGGQGSYGYTF.

This chain connects TRBV10-3 to TRBJ1-6; 7 bases agree with TRBD1. The germline gives CDR1 ENHRY, CDR2 SYGVKD. The trim removed 5 bases at V and 9 bases at J, leaving 4 bases unmatched. CDR3 length: 13 residues. CDR3 sequence (DNA): TGTGCCATCAGTCAGGGGGGTAGTTCACCCCTCCACTTT. Encoded protein: CAISQGGSSPLHF.

In its sample, this clonotype was seen a few times. The chain is built from TRBV12-3 or TRBV12-4 and TRBJ1-4; no definite D call. The length of the CDR3 is 16 residues. The V end was cut by 6 bases, the J end by 7 bases, with 21 bases between. CDR3 amino acids: CASRKRTAAGSEKLFF. In nucleotides, the CDR3 is TGTGCCAGCAGAAAAAGAACAGCCGCGGGGTCTGAAAAACTGTTTTTT.

The genes are TRBV6-1 and TRBJ1-5; D is unresolved. The CDR3 is 12 residues long. CDR1 is MNHNS and CDR2 is SASEGT in the germline V gene. V was clipped by 1 base and J by 10 bases, with 8 bases between them. The CDR3 sequence is CASSEVEGPQHF. The CDR3, as DNA: TGTGCCAGCAGTGAAGTGGAGGGACCCCAGCATTTT.

This chain connects TRBV2 to TRBJ2-3, with D unresolved. Trimming stripped 6 bases from V and 8 bases from J, with 18 bases between. Germline CDR1 and CDR2: SNHLY and FYNNEI. This CDR3 is built from 14 residues. The CDR3 coding sequence is TGTGCCAGCAGCTACCTCTCAGGAGACCCTACGCAGTATTTT. It encodes CASSYLSGDPTQYF.

There are a few counts of this clonotype. A much more abundant neighbour one base away suggests this may be a read error. This chain connects TRBV7-6 to TRBJ2-2, with D possibly matching TRBD1 (6 bases). CDR1 is SGHVS, CDR2 FNYEAQ, per germline. The CDR3 is 12 amino acids. The CDR3 bases are TGTGCCAGCCGAAGGGACACCGGGGAGCCGTTTTTT. This encodes CASRRDTGEPFF.

The chain couples TRBV12-3 or TRBV12-4 to TRBJ2-7; 8 nucleotides agree with TRBD1. The CDR3 spans 13 residues. The V segment lost 5 bases and the J segment 10 bases; nucleotides outside the gene matches: 10. The CDR3 sequence is CASSPFQDREQYF. In nucleotides, the CDR3 is TGTGCCAGCAGTCCCTTCCAGGACAGGGAACAGTACTTC.

This clonotype was counted only a few times. The genes are TRBV20-1 and TRBJ2-7, with 7 positions matching TRBD1. Germline V gives CDR1 DFQATT, CDR2 SNEGSKA (reference sequence). V shed 6 bases, J shed 8 bases, and the junction held 7 bases outside the gene matches. CDR3 length: 11 amino acids. The chain's CDR3 is CSARDSPKQYF. The CDR3 DNA follows: TGCAGTGCCAGGGACAGCCCCAAGCAGTACTTC.

This rearrangement joins TRBV6-1 to TRBJ2-1, with TRBD2 matching over 9 bases. V gave up 1 base and J gave up 3 bases; unmatched junction bases: 10. The germline gives CDR1 MNHNS, CDR2 SASEGT. This CDR3 has 18 residues. The CDR3: CASSEDTFPSGVYNEQFF. In DNA, the CDR3 is TGTGCCAGCAGTGAAGACACCTTTCCTAGCGGGGTCTACAATGAGCAGTTCTTC.

This clonotype was recorded a few times. The chain employs TRBV10-3 and TRBJ2-3, with 8 bases fitting TRBD2. Trimming at V came to 5 bases and at J to 2 bases, leaving 6 bases not matched to a gene. The CDR3 totals 15 residues. Per the germline V gene, CDR1 is ENHRY and CDR2 is SYGVKD. CDR3 sequence (DNA): TGTGCCATCAGTAATAGCGGGACACCCACAGATACGCAGTATTTT. Translation gives CAISNSGTPTDTQYF.

The chain uses TRBV20-1 and TRBJ2-5; 10 nucleotides agree with TRBD2. The V gene end was trimmed by 4 bases and the J gene end by 5 bases; junction bases not matched to a gene: 10. Germline CDR1 DFQATT, CDR2 SNEGSKA (reference sequence). The CDR3 loop spans 15 amino acids. Written as DNA, the CDR3 is TGCAGTGCTATCTCCGGGACTAGCGAGCCCGAGACCCAGTACTTC. Its translation is CSAISGTSEPETQYF.

The chain couples TRBV29-1 to TRBJ2-5; possibly TRBD1 or TRBD2 for D (6 bases each). V lost 2 bases, J lost 3 bases, and 13 bases lay in between. Germline CDR1 is SQVTM and CDR2 is ANQGSEA. The CDR3 length is 14 residues. The CDR3 sequence: CSVEFGGREETQYF. DNA of the CDR3: TGCAGCGTTGAATTCGGGGGCCGGGAAGAGACCCAGTACTTC.

This clonotype was found many times. This chain links TRBV6-1 with TRBJ1-5; no reliable D call. Trimming cost V 2 bases and J 4 bases, with 9 bases left between them. The CDR3 runs 14 residues. Germline V gene data show CDR1 as MNHNS and CDR2 as SASEGT. This CDR3 is CASSEKWTNQPQHF. CDR3 coding DNA: TGTGCCAGCAGTGAAAAGTGGACTAATCAGCCCCAGCATTTT.

The sample holds a few counts of this clonotype. This chain links TRBV7-7 with TRBJ2-5, with TRBD2 identical over 8 bases. CDR1 is SSHAT, CDR2 FNYEAQ, per germline (reference sequence). The CDR3 is 13 amino acids. V shed 8 bases, J shed 5 bases, and the junction held 7 bases outside the gene matches. The CDR3: CASGAGVGETQYF. The CDR3 DNA sequence: TGTGCCAGCGGAGCGGGAGTGGGGGAGACCCAGTACTTC.

The J gene is TRBJ1-1, the V gene TRBV5-5; TRBD1 agrees at 9 bases. Trimming took 2 bases from V and 7 from J; bases not matched to a gene: 9. This CDR3 is 15 amino acids long. The germline V gene encodes CDR1 SGHKS and CDR2 YYEKEE (reference sequence). CDR3 region: CASSFTGGATIEAFF. For the CDR3, the DNA is TGTGCCAGCAGCTTCACAGGGGGCGCGACGATTGAAGCTTTCTTT.

The chain uses TRBV27 and TRBJ2-5; TRBD2 aligns across 12 bases. CDR3 length: 18 amino acids. V shed 2 bases, J shed 1 base, and the junction held 8 bases outside the gene matches. CDR1 is MNHEY, CDR2 SMNVEV, per germline (reference sequence). The CDR3 loop reads CASSLRVGTSGSQETQYF. Written as DNA, the CDR3 is TGTGCCAGCAGTTTACGAGTGGGGACTAGCGGGTCCCAAGAGACCCAGTACTTC.

This chain joins TRBV12-3 or TRBV12-4 and TRBJ1-4; possible D gene TRBD1, 6 bases. The CDR3 covers 14 residues. The germline V and J ends were trimmed by 6 bases and 7 bases, with 15 bases remaining between them. The CDR3 loop reads CASSYRAVAEKLFF. CDR3 nucleotide sequence: TGTGCCAGCAGCTACAGGGCCGTGGCTGAAAAACTGTTTTTT.